This T cell receptor beta chain came from a study of T cell repertoires in cytomegalovirus infection (dated by TCRdb to between 2019 and 2020). The study in broad terms: Because public TCR beta signatures pointed to carriage of CMV infection together with the matching HLA type, the HLA type of each donor mattered for the analysis.

Sequencing was carried out with an Illumina HiSeq 1500. TCRdb handled the public reads itself, with Q25 trimming in fastp and clone calling in MiXCR, and kept productive beta chains. Identical CDR3 protein sequences are pooled into one entry, listed with their most common genes and DNA. This sample has hundreds of thousands of distinct CDR3 sequences in its table, and roughly 26% of those were observed once. Of the sample, less than 9.5% falls within the top ten clones. Study-wide conclusions, independent of this receptor: The ex vivo response was dominated by HLA-C-restricted CMV-specific TCR beta clonotypes, which also provided the single most frequent clonotype in two of eight donors. Cumulative frequency of public TCR beta family members discriminated carriers of CMV infection plus the relevant HLA type in this cohort and an independent 352-donor cohort.

A remark on this clonotype: Its recognized antigen is unknown. Base qualities are not provided; no much larger clone lies one nucleotide away.

V has 4 bases trimmed and J has 5 bases trimmed; junction bases matching no gene number 9. Taken from cysteine to phenylalanine, the CDR3 has 15 residues. Just CDR3 DNA is preserved here, 45 bases in frame from base 1. The CDR1 and CDR2 encoded by the germline V gene (reference sequence) are DFQATT and SNEGSKA. This clonotype was sampled from a human donor in good health (CMV status not recorded). Some clones in this sample may be carry-over from other donors' samples. The sequence joins TRBV20-1 to TRBJ2-1, and 9 bases in between align with TRBD1. The sequencing input was CD8+ T cells from PBMCs. The CDR3: CSANRQGVANNEQFF. The bases are TGCAGTGCTAATAGACAGGGGGTGGCGAACAATGAGCAGTTCTTC.